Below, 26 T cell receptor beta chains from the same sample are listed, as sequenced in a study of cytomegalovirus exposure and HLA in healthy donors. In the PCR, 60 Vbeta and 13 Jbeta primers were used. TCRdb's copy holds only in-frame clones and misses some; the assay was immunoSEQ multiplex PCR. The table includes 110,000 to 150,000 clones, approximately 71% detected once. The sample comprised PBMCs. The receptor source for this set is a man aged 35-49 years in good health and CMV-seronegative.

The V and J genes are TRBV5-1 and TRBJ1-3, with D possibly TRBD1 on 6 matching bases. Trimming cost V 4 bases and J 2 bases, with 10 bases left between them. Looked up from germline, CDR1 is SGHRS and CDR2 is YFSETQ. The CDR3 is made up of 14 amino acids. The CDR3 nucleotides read TGCGCCAGCAGCCTTGGACAGACTGGAAACACCATATATTTT. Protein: CASSLGQTGNTIYF. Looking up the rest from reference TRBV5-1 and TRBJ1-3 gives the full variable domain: KAGVTQTPRYLIKTRGQQVTLSCSPISGHRSVSWYQQTPGQGLQFLFEYFSETQRNKGNFPGRFSGRQFSNSRSEMNVSTLELGDSALYLCASSLGQTGNTIYFGEGSWLTVV.

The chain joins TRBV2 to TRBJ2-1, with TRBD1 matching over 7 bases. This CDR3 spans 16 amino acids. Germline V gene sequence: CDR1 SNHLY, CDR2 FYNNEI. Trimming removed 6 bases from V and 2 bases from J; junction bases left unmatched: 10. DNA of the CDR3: TGTGCCAGCAGCCTTGACAGGGACGGGACCTACAATGAGCAGTTCTTC. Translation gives CASSLDRDGTYNEQFF.

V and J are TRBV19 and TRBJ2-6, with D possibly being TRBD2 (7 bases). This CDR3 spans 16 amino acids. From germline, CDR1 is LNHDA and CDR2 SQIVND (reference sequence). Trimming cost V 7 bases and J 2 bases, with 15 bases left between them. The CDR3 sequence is CASTLGGGTGANVLTF. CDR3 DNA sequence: TGTGCCAGTACCCTAGGGGGGGGGACTGGGGCCAACGTCCTGACTTTC.

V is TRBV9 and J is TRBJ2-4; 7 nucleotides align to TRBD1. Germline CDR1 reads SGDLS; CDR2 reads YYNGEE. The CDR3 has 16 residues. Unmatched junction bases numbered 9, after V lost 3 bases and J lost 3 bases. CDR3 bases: TGTGCCAGCAGCGGCTCCCCGGGACAGAGCAAAAACATTCAGTACTTC. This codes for CASSGSPGQSKNIQYF.

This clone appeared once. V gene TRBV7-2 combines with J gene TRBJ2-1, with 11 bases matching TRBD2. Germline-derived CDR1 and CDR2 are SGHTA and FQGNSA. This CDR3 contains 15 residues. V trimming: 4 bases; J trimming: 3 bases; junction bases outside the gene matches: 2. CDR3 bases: TGTGCCAGCAGCTACGGGACTAGCGGCTACAATGAGCAGTTCTTC. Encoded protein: CASSYGTSGYNEQFF.

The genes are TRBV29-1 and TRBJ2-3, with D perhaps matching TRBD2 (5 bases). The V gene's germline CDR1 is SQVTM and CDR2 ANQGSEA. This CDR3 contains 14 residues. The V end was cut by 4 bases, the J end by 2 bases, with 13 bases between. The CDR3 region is CSVGGFSNTDTQYF. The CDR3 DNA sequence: TGCAGCGTTGGCGGGTTTTCCAACACAGATACGCAGTATTTT.

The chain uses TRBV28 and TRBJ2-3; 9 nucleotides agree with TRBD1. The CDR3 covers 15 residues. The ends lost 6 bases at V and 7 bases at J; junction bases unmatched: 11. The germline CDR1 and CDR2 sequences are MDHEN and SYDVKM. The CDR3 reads CASSSTDRGRYTQYF. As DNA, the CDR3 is TGTGCCAGCAGCTCGACGGACAGGGGAAGGTATACGCAGTATTTT.

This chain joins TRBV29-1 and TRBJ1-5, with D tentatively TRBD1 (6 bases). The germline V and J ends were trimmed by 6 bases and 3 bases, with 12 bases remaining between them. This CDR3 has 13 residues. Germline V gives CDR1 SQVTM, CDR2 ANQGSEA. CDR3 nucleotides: TGCAGCGTGAGAGGACAGACCAATCAGCCCCAGCATTTT. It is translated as CSVRGQTNQPQHF.

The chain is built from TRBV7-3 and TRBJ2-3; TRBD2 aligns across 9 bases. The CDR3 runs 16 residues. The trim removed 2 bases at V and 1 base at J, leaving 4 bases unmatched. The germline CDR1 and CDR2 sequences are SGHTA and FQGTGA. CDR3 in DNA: TGTGCCAGCAGCTTATGGTCTAGCGGGGGCACAGATACGCAGTATTTT. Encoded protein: CASSLWSSGGTDTQYF.

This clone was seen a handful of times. The CDR3 nucleotides are TGTGCCAGCAGTGGCCGGGGGGGCAGCTACGAGCAGTACTTC. Amino acid sequence: CASSGRGGSYEQYF. The V gene is TRBV6-5, the J gene TRBJ2-7, with 8 positions matching TRBD2. Germline CDR1 and CDR2: MNHEY and SVGAGI. Trimming removed 5 bases from V and 3 bases from J; junction bases left unmatched: 6. The CDR3 loop spans 14 amino acids.

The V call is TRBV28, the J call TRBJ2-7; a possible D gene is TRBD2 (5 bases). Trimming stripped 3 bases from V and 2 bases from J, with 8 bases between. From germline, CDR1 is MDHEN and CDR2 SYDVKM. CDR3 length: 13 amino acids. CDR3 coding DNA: TGTGCCAGCAGTTTGAGGGAGACCTACGAGCAGTACTTC. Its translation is CASSLRETYEQYF.

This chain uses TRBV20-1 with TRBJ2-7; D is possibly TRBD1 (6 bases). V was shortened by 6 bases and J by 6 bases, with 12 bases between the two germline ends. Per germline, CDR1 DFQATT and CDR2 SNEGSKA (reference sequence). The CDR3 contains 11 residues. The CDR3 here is CSAPGQSEQYF. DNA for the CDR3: TGCAGTGCCCCCGGACAGAGCGAGCAGTACTTC.

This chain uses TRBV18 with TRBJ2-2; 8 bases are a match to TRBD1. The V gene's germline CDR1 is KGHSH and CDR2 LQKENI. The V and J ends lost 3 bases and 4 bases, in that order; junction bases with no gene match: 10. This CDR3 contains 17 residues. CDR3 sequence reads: CASSPLGQGGGTGELFF. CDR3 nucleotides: TGTGCCAGCTCACCCCTTGGACAGGGAGGCGGCACCGGGGAGCTGTTTTTT.

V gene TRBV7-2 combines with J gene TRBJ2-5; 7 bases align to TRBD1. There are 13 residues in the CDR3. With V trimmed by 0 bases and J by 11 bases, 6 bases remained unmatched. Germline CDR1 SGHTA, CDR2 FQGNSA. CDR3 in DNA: TGTGCCAGCAGCTTAGCTTACAGGGGAGAGCAGTACTTC. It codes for CASSLAYRGEQYF. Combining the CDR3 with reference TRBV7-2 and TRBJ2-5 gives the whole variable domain GAGVSQSPSNKVTEKGKDVELRCDPISGHTALYWYRQSLGQGLEFLIYFQGNSAPDKSGLPSDRFSAERTGGSVSTLTIQRTQQEDSAVYLCASSLAYRGEQYFGPGTRLLVL.

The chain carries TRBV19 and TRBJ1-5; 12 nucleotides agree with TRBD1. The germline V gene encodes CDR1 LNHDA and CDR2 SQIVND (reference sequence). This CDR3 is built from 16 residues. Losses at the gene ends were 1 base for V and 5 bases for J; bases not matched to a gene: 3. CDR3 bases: TGTGCCAGTAGTATAGTGGGACAGGGGGCCCATCAGCCCCAGCATTTT. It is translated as CASSIVGQGAHQPQHF.

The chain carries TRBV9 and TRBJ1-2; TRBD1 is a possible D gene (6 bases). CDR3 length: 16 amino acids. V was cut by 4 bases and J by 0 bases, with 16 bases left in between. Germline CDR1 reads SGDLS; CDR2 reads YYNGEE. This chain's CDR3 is CASSPEGGTTNYGYTF. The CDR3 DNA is TGTGCCAGCAGCCCCGAGGGAGGGACAACTAACTATGGCTACACCTTC.

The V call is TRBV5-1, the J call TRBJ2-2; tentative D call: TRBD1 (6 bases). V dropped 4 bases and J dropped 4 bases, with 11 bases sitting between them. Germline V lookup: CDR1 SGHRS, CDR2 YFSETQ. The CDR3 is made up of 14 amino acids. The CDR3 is CASSAGVTTGELFF. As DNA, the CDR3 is TGCGCCAGCAGCGCAGGGGTAACCACCGGGGAGCTGTTTTTT.

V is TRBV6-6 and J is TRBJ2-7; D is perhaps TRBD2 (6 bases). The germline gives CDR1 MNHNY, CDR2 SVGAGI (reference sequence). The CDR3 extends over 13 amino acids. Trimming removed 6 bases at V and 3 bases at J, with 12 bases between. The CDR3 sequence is CASRSGGFYEQYF. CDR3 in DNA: TGTGCCAGCAGATCCGGAGGGTTCTACGAGCAGTACTTC.

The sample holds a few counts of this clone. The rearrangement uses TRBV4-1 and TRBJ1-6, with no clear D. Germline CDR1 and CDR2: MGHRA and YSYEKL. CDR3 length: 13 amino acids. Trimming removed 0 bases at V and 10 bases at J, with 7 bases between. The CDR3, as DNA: TGCGCCAGCAGCCAAGAATTGCGGTCACCCCTCCACTTT. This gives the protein CASSQELRSPLHF.

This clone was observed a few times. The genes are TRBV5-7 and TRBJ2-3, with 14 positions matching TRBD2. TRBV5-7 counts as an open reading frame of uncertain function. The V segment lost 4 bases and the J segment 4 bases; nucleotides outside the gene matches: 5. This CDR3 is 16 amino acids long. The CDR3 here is CASSTLTSGGADTQYF. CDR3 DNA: TGTGCCAGCAGCACGCTGACTAGCGGGGGGGCAGATACGCAGTATTTT.

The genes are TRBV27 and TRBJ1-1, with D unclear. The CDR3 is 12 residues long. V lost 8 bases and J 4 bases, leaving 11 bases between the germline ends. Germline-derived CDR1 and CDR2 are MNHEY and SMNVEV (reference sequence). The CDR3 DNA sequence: TGTGCCAGCGGGGTGGAGGGCACTGAAGCTTTCTTT. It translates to CASGVEGTEAFF.

The CDR3 protein is CASTRTLITRPNQPQHF. The CDR3 coding sequence is TGTGCCAGCACGAGGACTTTGATTACTCGGCCCAATCAGCCCCAGCATTTT. V usage is TRBV2 and J usage is TRBJ1-5; unclear D gene. Germline V lookup: CDR1 SNHLY, CDR2 FYNNEI. V was trimmed by 7 bases and J by 3 bases, leaving 22 bases between them. The CDR3 runs 17 residues.

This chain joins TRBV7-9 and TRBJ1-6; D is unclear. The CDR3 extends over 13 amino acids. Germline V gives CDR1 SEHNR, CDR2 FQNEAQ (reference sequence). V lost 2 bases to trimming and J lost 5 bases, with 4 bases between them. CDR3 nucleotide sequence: TGTGCCAGCAGCTTACAGGATAATTCACCCCTCCACTTT. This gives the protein CASSLQDNSPLHF.

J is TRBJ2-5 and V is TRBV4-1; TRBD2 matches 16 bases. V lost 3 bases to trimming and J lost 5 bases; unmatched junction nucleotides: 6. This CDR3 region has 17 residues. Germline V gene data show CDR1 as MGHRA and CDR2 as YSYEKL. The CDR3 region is CASSHGTSGGAVETQYF. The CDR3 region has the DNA TGCGCCAGCAGCCATGGGACTAGCGGGGGGGCTGTTGAGACCCAGTACTTC.

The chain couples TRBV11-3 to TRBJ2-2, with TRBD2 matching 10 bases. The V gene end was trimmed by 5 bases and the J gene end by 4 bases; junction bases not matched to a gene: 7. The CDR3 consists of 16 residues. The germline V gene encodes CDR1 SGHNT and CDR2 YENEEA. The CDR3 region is CASSPTSGAFTGELFF. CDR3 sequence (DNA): TGTGCCAGCAGCCCCACTAGCGGGGCCTTCACCGGGGAGCTGTTTTTT.

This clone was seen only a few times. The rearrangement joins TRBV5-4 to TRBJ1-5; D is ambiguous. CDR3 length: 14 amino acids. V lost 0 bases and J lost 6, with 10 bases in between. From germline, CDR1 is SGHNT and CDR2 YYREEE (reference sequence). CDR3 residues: CASSLDRSPQPQHF. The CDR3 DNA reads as TGTGCCAGCAGCTTGGACAGATCCCCTCAGCCCCAGCATTTT.